This TCR beta chain was sequenced in a study of cytomegalovirus exposure and HLA in healthy donors. Note on this clone: Its antigen is currently unknown.

This CDR3 contains 15 residues. Germline V gene sequence: CDR1 SGDLS, CDR2 YYNGEE. Unmatched junction bases numbered 10, after V lost 4 bases and J lost 7 bases. The study, taken as a whole, reports: A later analysis linked a missense DCLRE1C variant to TCR beta V- and J-gene trimming. Researchers counted some 150 TCR beta chains as cytomegalovirus-associated.

The PCR had 60 Vbeta and 13 Jbeta primers. Profiled with immunoSEQ multiplex PCR; TCRdb holds only in-frame clones, not every one. The table has about 120,000 clones, about 80% seen once. The origin of this receptor is a female donor in good health and CMV-seropositive. Sequencing used PBMCs. The chain employs TRBV9 and TRBJ2-7, with TRBD1 identical over 11 bases. CDR3 sequence: CASSPSWGTGGEQYF. CDR3 bases: TGTGCCAGCAGCCCCTCCTGGGGGACAGGGGGGGAGCAGTACTTC.